This T cell receptor (beta chain) came from a study of technical replicates of blood from four donors. This CDR3 is built from 14 residues. The V segment lost 1 base and the J segment 8 bases; nucleotides outside the gene matches: 6. The germline gives CDR1 SEHNR, CDR2 FQNEAQ (reference sequence). The repertoire was sequenced with immunoSEQ multiplex PCR; TCRdb's copy has only in-frame clones and lacks some. The repertoire includes 30,000 to 40,000 clones, about 92% of them detected once, and about 4% sits in the top ten. The sequence came from a human donor in good health. Some clones in this sample may be carry-over from other donors' samples. The specimen was PBMCs. This chain connects TRBV7-9 to TRBJ1-2; 8 bases agree with TRBD1. Here the CDR3 DNA reads TGTGCCAGCAGCTTAGGATCAGGGGGCTTAGGCTACACCTTC. It codes for CASSLGSGGLGYTF. Looking up the rest from reference TRBV7-9 and TRBJ1-2 gives the full variable domain: DTGVSQNPRHKITKRGQNVTFRCDPISEHNRLYWYRQTLGQGPEFLTYFQNEAQLEKSRLLSDRFSAERPKGSFSTLEIQRTEQGDSAMYLCASSLGSGGLGYTFGSGTRLTVV.